Listed here are 4 T cell receptor beta chains from one sample, sequenced in a study of blood T cell repertoires in COVID-19. TCRdb's table, derived via immunoSEQ multiplex PCR, lists solely in-frame clones and lacks some. The table includes under 300,000 clones, about four fifths detected once. The sample consisted of peripheral blood. The receptors come from a woman older than 75 with acute or convalescent COVID-19.

The genes are TRBV11-3 and TRBJ1-1; the D is unclear. The CDR3 runs to 13 residues. In germline, CDR1 is SGHNT, CDR2 YENEEA. V lost 1 base, J lost 3 bases, and 6 bases lay in between. The CDR3 region has the DNA TGTGCCAGCAGCTTAGGCGTGCACACTGAAGCTTTCTTT. Its translation is CASSLGVHTEAFF.

This clone was seen a few times. This chain joins TRBV14 and TRBJ2-3, with D perhaps TRBD2 (6 bases). Germline-derived CDR1 and CDR2 are SGHDN and FVKESK. V was shortened by 0 bases and J by 8 bases, with 9 bases between the two germline ends. This CDR3 region has 13 residues. The CDR3 region has the DNA TGTGCCAGCAGCCAAGATCGGCGGGGTACGCAGTATTTT. It is translated as CASSQDRRGTQYF.

This sequence joins TRBV27 and TRBJ1-6, with 7 nucleotides matching TRBD1. The germline V gene encodes CDR1 MNHEY and CDR2 SMNVEV (reference sequence). The CDR3 spans 15 residues. J lost 10 bases, V lost 4 bases, and 10 bases had no gene match. CDR3 coding DNA: TGTGCCAGCAGTTCTACAGGGGCCGTCGGATCACCCCTCCACTTT. Translation: CASSSTGAVGSPLHF.

The chain uses TRBV27 and TRBJ2-1, with 10 bases identical to TRBD2. J gave up 6 bases and V 5 bases, and 7 bases lay outside the gene matches. The length of the CDR3 is 15 residues. Germline CDR1 is MNHEY and CDR2 is SMNVEV (reference sequence). In nucleotides, the CDR3 is TGTGCCAGCAGTGCCCTAGCGGGGGCCTTCAATGAGCAGTTCTTC. Its protein product is CASSALAGAFNEQFF.